This T cell receptor beta chain was recorded in a study of CD8 T cells in ankylosing spondylitis. Quantitative 5'-RACE with molecular barcodes generated TCR beta libraries. Each CDR3 protein gets one entry after TCRdb re-called the 5' RACE reads with MiXCR. The sample contains about 130,000 distinct CDR3 sequences, over 6.5% of which appear only once. This clonotype was observed at least ten times. Its antigen remains unidentified. The CDR3 covers 15 residues. Per germline, CDR1 SQVTM and CDR2 ANQGSEA. V lost 4 bases to trimming and J lost 4 bases; unmatched junction nucleotides: 7. The study's findings and limits: It appeared that ankylosing spondylitis blood was characterized by a TCR beta motif of 8 or 9 highly homologous variants. Clones linked to disease were reported to show significant enrichment in matched ankylosing spondylitis synovial fluid. A subset of motif variants has previously been described in the synovial fluid and blood of reactive arthritis.

This chain uses TRBV29-1 with TRBJ2-2; 9 nucleotides align to TRBD2. Sequencing was performed on blood, either unsorted or a sorted T cell fraction (not recorded which). The receptor's source is a male donor with ankylosing spondylitis or in good health (not recorded which). The CDR3, as DNA: TGCAGCGTTGGTGTAGCGGGAGTCGCCACCGGGGAGCTGTTTTTT. Translation gives CSVGVAGVATGELFF.